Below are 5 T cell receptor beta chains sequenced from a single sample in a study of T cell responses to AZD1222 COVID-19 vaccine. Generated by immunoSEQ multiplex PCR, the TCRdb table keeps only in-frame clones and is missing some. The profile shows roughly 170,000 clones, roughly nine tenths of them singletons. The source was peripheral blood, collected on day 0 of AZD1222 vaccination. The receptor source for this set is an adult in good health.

The CDR3 DNA follows: TGCGCCAGCGGTACATATGCACAGACAGCGAACACTGAAGCTTTCTTT. Translating gives CASGTYAQTANTEAFF. This chain links TRBV5-1 with TRBJ1-1; perhaps TRBD1 as D (5 bases). The germline V gene encodes CDR1 SGHRS and CDR2 YFSETQ. This CDR3 region has 16 residues. Trimming took off 7 bases at V and 1 base at J, with 20 bases between the two ends.

The CDR3 coding sequence is TGTGCCAGCAGCTCCGGAGGGGCTGGGGCCAACGTCCTGACTTTC. The encoded protein is CASSSGGAGANVLTF. The J gene is TRBJ2-6, the V gene TRBV5-4; perhaps TRBD2 as D (6 bases). In germline, CDR1 is SGHNT, CDR2 YYREEE (reference sequence). Trimming cost V 3 bases and J 2 bases, with 9 bases left between them. This CDR3 contains 15 residues. The full variable domain, completed using reference TRBV5-4 and TRBJ2-6, is ETGVTQSPTHLIKTRGQQVTLRCSSQSGHNTVSWYQQALGQGPQFIFQYYREEENGRGNFPPRFSGLQFPNYSSELNVNALELDDSALYLCASSSGGAGANVLTFGAGSRLTVL.

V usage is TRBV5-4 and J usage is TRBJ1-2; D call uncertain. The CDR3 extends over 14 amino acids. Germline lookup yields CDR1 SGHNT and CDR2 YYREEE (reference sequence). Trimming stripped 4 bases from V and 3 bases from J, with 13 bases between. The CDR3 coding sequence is TGTGCCAGCAGCCCCGACGCTACCCACTATGGCTACACCTTC. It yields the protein CASSPDATHYGYTF.

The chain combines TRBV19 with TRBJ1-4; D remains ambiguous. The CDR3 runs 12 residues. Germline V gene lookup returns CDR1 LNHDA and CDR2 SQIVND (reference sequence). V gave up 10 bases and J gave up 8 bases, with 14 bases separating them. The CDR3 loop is CATYLPGEKLFF. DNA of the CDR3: TGTGCCACCTATCTCCCGGGGGAAAAACTGTTTTTT.

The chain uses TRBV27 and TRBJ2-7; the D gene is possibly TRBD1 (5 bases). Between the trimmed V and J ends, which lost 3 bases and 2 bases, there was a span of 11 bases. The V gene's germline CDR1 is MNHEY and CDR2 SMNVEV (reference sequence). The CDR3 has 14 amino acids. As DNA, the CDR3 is TGTGCCAGCAGTTTGCGGTTAGGGGCCTACGAGCAGTACTTC. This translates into CASSLRLGAYEQYF.